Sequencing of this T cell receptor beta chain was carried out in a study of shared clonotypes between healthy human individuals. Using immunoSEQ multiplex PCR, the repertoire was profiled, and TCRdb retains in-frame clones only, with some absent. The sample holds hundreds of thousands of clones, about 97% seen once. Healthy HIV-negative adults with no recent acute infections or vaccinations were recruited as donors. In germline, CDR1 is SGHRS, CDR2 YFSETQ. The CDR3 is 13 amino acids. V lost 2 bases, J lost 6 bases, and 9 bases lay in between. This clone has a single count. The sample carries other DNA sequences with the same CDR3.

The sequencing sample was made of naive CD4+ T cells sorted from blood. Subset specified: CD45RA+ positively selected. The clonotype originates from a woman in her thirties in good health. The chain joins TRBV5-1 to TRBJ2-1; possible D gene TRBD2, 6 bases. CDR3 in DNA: TGCGCCAGCAGCTTAGGAGGGTCCAATGAGCAGTTCTTC. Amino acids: CASSLGGSNEQFF.